This TCR beta chain was profiled in a study of patients and donors after allogeneic stem cell transplantation. TCRdb re-called the RT-PCR reads through MiXCR, storing one row per CDR3 protein. There are about a million distinct CDR3 sequences in the sample; roughly 18% occur only once, and 5% to 6.5% lies in the top ten. This clonotype was counted only a few times. Germline lookup yields CDR1 MNHEY and CDR2 SVGEGT. CDR3 length: 15 residues. With V trimmed by 6 bases and J by 7 bases, 12 bases remained unmatched. The chain uses TRBV6-2 or TRBV6-3 and TRBJ2-1, with TRBD1 matching over 7 bases. Sequenced: blood, either unsorted or a sorted T cell fraction (not recorded which). The sequence was obtained from a human donor who was either an allogeneic HSCT recipient or a stem cell or donor lymphocyte infusion donor (not recorded which). It is not recorded whose cells these are; they may come from a transplant donor. This CDR3 is CASRELGGFSNEQFF. The CDR3, as DNA: TGTGCCAGCAGGGAACTAGGGGGCTTCTCTAATGAGCAGTTCTTC.